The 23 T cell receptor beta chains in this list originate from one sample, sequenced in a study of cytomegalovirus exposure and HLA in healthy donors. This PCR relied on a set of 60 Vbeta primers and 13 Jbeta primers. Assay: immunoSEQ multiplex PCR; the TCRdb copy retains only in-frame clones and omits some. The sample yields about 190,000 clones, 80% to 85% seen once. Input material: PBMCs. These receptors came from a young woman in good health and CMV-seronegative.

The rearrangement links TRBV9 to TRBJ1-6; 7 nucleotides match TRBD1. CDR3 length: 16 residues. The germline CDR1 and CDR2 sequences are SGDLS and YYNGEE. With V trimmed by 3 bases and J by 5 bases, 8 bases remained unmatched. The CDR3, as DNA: TGTGCCAGCAGCGCCCGGACAGGCCTCAATAATTCACCCCTCCACTTT. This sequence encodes CASSARTGLNNSPLHF.

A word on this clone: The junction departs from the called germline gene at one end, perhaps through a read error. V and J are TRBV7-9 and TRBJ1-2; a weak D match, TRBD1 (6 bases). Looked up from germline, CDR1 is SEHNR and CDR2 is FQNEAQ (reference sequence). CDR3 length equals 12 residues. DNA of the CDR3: TGTTCCAGCAGCTTGGACAGCCGTGGCTACACCTTC. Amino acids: CSSSLDSRGYTF. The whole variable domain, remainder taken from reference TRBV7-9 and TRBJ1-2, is DTGVSQNPRHKITKRGQNVTFRCDPISEHNRLYWYRQTLGQGPEFLTYFQNEAQLEKSRLLSDRFSAERPKGSFSTLEIQRTEQGDSAMYLCSSSLDSRGYTFGSGTRLTVV.

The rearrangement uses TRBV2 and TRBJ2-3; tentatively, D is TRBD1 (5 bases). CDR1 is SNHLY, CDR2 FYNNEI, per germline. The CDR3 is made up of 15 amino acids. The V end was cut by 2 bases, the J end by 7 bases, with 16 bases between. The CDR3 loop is CASSENGQGFNTQYF. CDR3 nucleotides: TGTGCCAGCAGTGAAAACGGGCAGGGATTCAATACGCAGTATTTT.

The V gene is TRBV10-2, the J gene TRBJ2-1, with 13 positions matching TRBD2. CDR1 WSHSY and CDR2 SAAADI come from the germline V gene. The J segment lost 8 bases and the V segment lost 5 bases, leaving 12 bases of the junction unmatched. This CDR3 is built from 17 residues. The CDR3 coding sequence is TGCGCCAGCAGTTTTCCCGGACTAGCGGGAGTTATGGATGAGCAGTTCTTC. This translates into CASSFPGLAGVMDEQFF.

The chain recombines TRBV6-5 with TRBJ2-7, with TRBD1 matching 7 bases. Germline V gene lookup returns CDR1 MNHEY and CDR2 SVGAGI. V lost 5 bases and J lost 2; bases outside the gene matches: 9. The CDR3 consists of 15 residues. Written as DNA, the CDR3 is TGTGCCAGCAGTCCCGGGCAGGGGGTTCCCTACGAGCAGTACTTC. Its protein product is CASSPGQGVPYEQYF.

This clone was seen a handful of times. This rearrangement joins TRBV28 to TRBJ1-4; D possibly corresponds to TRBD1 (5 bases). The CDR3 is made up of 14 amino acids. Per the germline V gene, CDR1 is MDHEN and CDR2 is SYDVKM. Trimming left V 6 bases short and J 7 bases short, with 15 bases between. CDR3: CASSQTGGGEKLFF. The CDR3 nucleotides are TGTGCCAGCAGCCAGACTGGGGGGGGTGAAAAACTGTTTTTT.

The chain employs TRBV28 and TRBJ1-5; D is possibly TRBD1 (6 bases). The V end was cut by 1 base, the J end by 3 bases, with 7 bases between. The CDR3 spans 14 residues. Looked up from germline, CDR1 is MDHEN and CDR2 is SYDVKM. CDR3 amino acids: CASSLSGANQPQHF. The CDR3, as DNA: TGTGCCAGCAGTTTATCAGGGGCCAATCAGCCCCAGCATTTT.

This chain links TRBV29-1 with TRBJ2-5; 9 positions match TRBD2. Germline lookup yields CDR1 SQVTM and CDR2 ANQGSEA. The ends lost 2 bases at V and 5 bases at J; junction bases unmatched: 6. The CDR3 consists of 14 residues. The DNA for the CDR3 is TGCAGCGTTGAACGGAAGGCGGGAGGGGAGACCCAGTACTTC. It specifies CSVERKAGGETQYF. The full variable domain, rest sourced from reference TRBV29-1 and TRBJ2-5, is SAVISQKPSRDICQRGTSLTIQCQVDSQVTMMFWYRQQPGQSLTLIATANQGSEATYESGFVIDKFPISRPNLTFSTLTVSNMSPEDSSIYLCSVERKAGGETQYFGPGTRLLVL.

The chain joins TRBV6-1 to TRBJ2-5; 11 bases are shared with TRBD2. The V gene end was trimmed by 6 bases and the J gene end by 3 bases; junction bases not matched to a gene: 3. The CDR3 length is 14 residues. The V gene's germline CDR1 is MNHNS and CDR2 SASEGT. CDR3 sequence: CASRLSGGEETQYF. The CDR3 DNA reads TGTGCCAGCAGGCTTAGCGGGGGGGAAGAGACCCAGTACTTC.

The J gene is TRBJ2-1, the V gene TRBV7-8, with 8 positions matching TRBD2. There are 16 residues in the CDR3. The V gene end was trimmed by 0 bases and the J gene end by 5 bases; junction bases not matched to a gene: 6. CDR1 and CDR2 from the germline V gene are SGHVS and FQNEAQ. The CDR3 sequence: CASSLAPSGLHNEQFF. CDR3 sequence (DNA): TGTGCCAGCAGCTTAGCGCCTAGCGGGTTGCACAATGAGCAGTTCTTC.

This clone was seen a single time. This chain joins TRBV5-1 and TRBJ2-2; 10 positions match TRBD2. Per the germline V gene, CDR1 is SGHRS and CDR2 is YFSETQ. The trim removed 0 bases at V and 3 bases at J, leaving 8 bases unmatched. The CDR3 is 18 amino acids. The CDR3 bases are TGCGCCAGCAGCTTGGGGAATAGCGGGGGGCCCTACACCGGGGAGCTGTTTTTT. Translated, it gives CASSLGNSGGPYTGELFF.

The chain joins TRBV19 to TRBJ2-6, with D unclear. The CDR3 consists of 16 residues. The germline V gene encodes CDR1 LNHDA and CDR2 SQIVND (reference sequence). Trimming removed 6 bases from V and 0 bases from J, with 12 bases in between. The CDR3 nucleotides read TGTGCCAGTAGCCTCCTGGAGAGCTCTGGGGCCAACGTCCTGACTTTC. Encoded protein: CASSLLESSGANVLTF.

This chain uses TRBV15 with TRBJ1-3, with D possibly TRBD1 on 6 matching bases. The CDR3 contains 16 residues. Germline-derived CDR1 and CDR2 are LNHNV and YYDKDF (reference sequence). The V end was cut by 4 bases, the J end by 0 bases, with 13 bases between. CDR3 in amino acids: CATSTGQLSSGNTIYF. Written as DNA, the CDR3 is TGTGCCACCAGCACCGGACAGCTGTCCTCTGGAAACACCATATATTTT.

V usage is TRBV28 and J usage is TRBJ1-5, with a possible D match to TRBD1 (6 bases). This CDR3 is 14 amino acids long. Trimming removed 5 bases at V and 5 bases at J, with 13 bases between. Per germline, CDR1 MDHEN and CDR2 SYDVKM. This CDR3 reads CASSLITGHQPQHF. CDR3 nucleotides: TGTGCCAGCAGTCTAATCACAGGGCATCAGCCCCAGCATTTT.

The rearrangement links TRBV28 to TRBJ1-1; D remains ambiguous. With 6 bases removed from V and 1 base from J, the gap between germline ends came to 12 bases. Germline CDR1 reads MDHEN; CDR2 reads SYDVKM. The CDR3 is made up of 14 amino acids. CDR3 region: CASRPEVRNTEAFF. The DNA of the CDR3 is TGTGCCAGCAGGCCGGAGGTTAGGAACACTGAAGCTTTCTTT.

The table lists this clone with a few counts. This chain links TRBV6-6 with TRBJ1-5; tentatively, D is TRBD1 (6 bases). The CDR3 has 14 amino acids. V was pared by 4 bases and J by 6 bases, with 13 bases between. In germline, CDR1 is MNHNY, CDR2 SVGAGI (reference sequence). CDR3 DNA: TGTGCCAGCAGTTCGGGGGGCGCTGGTCAGCCCCAGCATTTT. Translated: CASSSGGAGQPQHF.

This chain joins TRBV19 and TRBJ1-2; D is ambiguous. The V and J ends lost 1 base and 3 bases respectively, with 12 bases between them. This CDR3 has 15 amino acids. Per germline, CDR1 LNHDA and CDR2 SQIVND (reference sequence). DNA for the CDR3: TGTGCCAGTAGTATAGCGCAGGATGGTGACTATGGCTACACCTTC. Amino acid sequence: CASSIAQDGDYGYTF.

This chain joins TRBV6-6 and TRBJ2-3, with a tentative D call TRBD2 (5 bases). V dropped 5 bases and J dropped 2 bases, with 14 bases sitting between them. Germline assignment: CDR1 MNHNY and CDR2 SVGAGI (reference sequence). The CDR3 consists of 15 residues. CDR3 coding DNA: TGTGCCAGCAGTAGACGAAAGGGAGACACAGATACGCAGTATTTT. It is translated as CASSRRKGDTDTQYF.

The CDR3 coding sequence is TGCAGCGTTGAGGGGGGGTACTCCTACAATGAGCAGTTCTTC. It yields the protein CSVEGGYSYNEQFF. The V call is TRBV29-1, the J call TRBJ2-1, with 7 bases lining up with TRBD2. J lost 0 bases, V lost 3 bases, and 2 bases had no gene match. Germline V gene lookup returns CDR1 SQVTM and CDR2 ANQGSEA. The CDR3 length is 14 residues.

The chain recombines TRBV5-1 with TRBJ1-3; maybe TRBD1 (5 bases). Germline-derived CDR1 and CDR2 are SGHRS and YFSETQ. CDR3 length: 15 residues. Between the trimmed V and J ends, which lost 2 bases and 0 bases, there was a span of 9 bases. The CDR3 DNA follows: TGCGCCAGCAGCTTCGAAGGGGACTCTGGAAACACCATATATTTT. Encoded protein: CASSFEGDSGNTIYF.

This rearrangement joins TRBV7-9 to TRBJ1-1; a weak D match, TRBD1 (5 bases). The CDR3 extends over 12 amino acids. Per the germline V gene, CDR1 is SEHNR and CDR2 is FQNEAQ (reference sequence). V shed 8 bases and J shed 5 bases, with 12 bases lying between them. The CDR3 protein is CASSWGGTEAFF. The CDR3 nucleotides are TGTGCCAGCTCTTGGGGGGGTACTGAAGCTTTCTTT.

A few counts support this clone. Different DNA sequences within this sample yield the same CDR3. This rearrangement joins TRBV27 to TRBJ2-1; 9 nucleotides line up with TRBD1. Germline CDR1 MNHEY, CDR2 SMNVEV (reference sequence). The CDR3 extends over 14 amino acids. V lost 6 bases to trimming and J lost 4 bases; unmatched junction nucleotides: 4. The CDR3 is CASRRDRAYNEQFF. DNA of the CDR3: TGTGCCAGCAGACGGGACAGGGCATACAATGAGCAGTTCTTC.

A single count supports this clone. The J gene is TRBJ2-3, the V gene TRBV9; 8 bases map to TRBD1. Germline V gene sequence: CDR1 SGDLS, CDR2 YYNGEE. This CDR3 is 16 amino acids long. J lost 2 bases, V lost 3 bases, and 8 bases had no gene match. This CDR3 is CASSARQGLNTDTQYF. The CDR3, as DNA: TGTGCCAGCAGCGCCAGACAGGGGCTGAACACAGATACGCAGTATTTT.